The 16 T cell receptor beta chains below come from one sample, sequenced in a study of OX40 agonist ivuxolimab in advanced cancers. The assay was immunoSEQ multiplex PCR, and TCRdb's table has in-frame clones only and misses some. Of some 19,000 clones in the sample, 75% to 85% were seen once. Sequencing used CD4+ or CD8+ T cells sorted from blood, obtained in a trial of the OX40 agonist ivuxolimab. Receptors originate from an adult with an advanced solid tumor such as melanoma, head and neck, liver or kidney cancer.

The chain combines TRBV5-6 with TRBJ1-2; D is possibly TRBD1 (5 bases). Germline-derived CDR1 and CDR2 are SGHDT and YYEEEE. V was clipped by 3 bases and J by 6 bases, with 18 bases between them. The CDR3 spans 15 residues. The CDR3 spells CASSSLDKILHGYTF. The CDR3 DNA reads as TGTGCCAGCAGCTCCCTGGACAAAATACTTCATGGCTACACCTTC.

The J gene is TRBJ2-2, the V gene TRBV5-5; 7 bases agree with TRBD2. This CDR3 spans 17 amino acids. With V trimmed by 2 bases and J by 3 bases, 10 bases remained unmatched. Germline-derived CDR1 and CDR2 are SGHKS and YYEKEE (reference sequence). The DNA for the CDR3 is TGTGCCAGCAGCTTTTACCGGGGAGGGCCAGACACCGGGGAGCTGTTTTTT. This gives the protein CASSFYRGGPDTGELFF.

This sequence joins TRBV18 and TRBJ2-2; D is unresolved. Germline V CDR1 and CDR2: KGHSH, LQKENI. The CDR3 totals 18 residues. The ends were cut back, 6 bases at V and 3 bases at J, with 23 bases in the middle. CDR3: CASSHSKTFDRHTGELFF. In DNA form, the CDR3 reads TGTGCCAGCTCTCATTCCAAAACCTTCGATAGGCACACCGGGGAGCTGTTTTTT.

The CDR3 bases are TGTGCCAGCAGTGCCAACCTTGAGCAGTACTTC. It encodes CASSANLEQYF. The rearrangement joins TRBV2 to TRBJ2-7; D uncertain. In germline, CDR1 is SNHLY, CDR2 FYNNEI. The length of the CDR3 is 11 residues. V was pared by 4 bases and J by 7 bases, with 8 bases between.

V and J are TRBV13 and TRBJ2-2; 10 bases fit TRBD1. Germline V CDR1 and CDR2: PRHDT, FYEKMQ (reference sequence). The CDR3 loop spans 15 amino acids. J was trimmed by 5 bases and V by 5 bases; bases with no gene match: 5. The CDR3 here is CASSQDRGRTGELFF. Written as DNA, the CDR3 is TGTGCCAGCAGCCAAGACAGGGGGCGGACCGGGGAGCTGTTTTTT. Using reference TRBV13 and TRBJ2-2 for the parts outside the CDR3, the full variable domain is AAGVIQSPRHLIKEKRETATLKCYPIPRHDTVYWYQQGPGQDPQFLISFYEKMQSDKGSIPDRFSAQQFSDYHSELNMSSLELGDSALYFCASSQDRGRTGELFFGEGSRLTVL.

A remark on this clone: The sample carries other DNA sequences with the same CDR3. The J gene is TRBJ1-6, the V gene TRBV30; D ambiguous. Germline CDR1 reads GTSNPN; CDR2 reads SVGIG (reference sequence). This CDR3 comprises 16 residues. V was cut by 3 bases and J by 0 bases, with 12 bases left in between. CDR3 region: CAWSGDLSSYNSPLHF. In DNA form, the CDR3 reads TGTGCCTGGAGCGGCGACCTAAGCTCCTATAATTCACCCCTCCACTTT.

This sequence joins TRBV11-3 and TRBJ2-3; possibly TRBD2 for D (6 bases). Germline V CDR1 and CDR2: SGHNT, YENEEA. The length of the CDR3 is 15 residues. V was trimmed by 5 bases and J by 7 bases, leaving 19 bases between them. This chain's CDR3 is CASSPSGQKGNTQYF. The CDR3 DNA is TGTGCCAGCAGCCCCAGCGGGCAAAAGGGGAATACGCAGTATTTT.

The chain is built from TRBV19 and TRBJ2-6, with D possibly TRBD1 on 5 matching bases. There are 17 residues in the CDR3. From germline, CDR1 is LNHDA and CDR2 SQIVND (reference sequence). Trimming cost V 8 bases and J 2 bases, with 19 bases left between them. CDR3 sequence: CASGRDRAFTGANVLTF. DNA for the CDR3: TGTGCCAGTGGACGTGACAGAGCATTCACTGGGGCCAACGTCCTGACTTTC.

The chain is built from TRBV5-1 and TRBJ2-5, with D perhaps matching TRBD1 or TRBD2 (5 bases each). The germline V gene has CDR1 SGHRS and CDR2 YFSETQ. The length of the CDR3 is 13 residues. Between the trimmed V and J ends, which lost 4 bases and 4 bases, there was a span of 11 bases. CDR3 residues: CASSGDGRETQYF. CDR3 DNA sequence: TGCGCCAGCAGCGGGGACGGGCGAGAGACCCAGTACTTC.

The chain links TRBV6-1 to TRBJ1-2; the D gene is possibly TRBD1 (6 bases). The germline V gene has CDR1 MNHNS and CDR2 SASEGT. Trimming took 2 bases from V and 4 from J, leaving 17 bases between them. The CDR3 consists of 16 residues. CDR3 sequence: CASSERTDSILYGYTF. CDR3 DNA sequence: TGTGCCAGCAGTGAAAGGACAGACTCAATACTCTATGGCTACACCTTC.

About this clone: One end of the junction is discordant with germline, which a read error may explain. V is TRBV7-7 and J is TRBJ2-7; 11 bases map to TRBD2. The DNA end is more similar to TRBJ2-5, so the J call may be wrong. The CDR3 loop spans 14 amino acids. In germline, CDR1 is SSHAT, CDR2 FNYEAQ (reference sequence). DNA of the CDR3: TGTGCTAGCAGCCCTGGGACTAGCGGCGAGACCCAGTACTTC. As protein: CASSPGTSGETQYF.

This sequence joins TRBV5-1 and TRBJ2-1; D ambiguous. Trimming removed 0 bases at V and 7 bases at J, with 14 bases between. The CDR3 length is 15 residues. Looked up from germline, CDR1 is SGHRS and CDR2 is YFSETQ. Here the CDR3 DNA reads TGCGCCAGCAGCTTGGAACCGGGCAAGGTAAATGAGCAGTTCTTC. Translation gives CASSLEPGKVNEQFF.

This chain joins TRBV28 and TRBJ2-2, with 7 nucleotides matching TRBD1. This CDR3 is built from 12 residues. The V and J ends lost 10 bases and 5 bases, in that order; junction bases with no gene match: 4. CDR1 is MDHEN and CDR2 is SYDVKM in the germline V gene. The chain's CDR3 is CATGQLTGELFF. The DNA of the CDR3 is TGTGCCACGGGACAGCTAACCGGGGAGCTGTTTTTT. The full variable domain, with the rest looked up from reference TRBV28 and TRBJ2-2, is DVKVTQSSRYLVKRTGEKVFLECVQDMDHENMFWYRQDPGLGLRLIYFSYDVKMKEKGDIPEGYSVSREKKERFSLILESASTNQTSMYLCATGQLTGELFFGEGSRLTVL.

The V call is TRBV18, the J call TRBJ2-7; D not resolved. The CDR3 is 14 residues long. The V gene lost 4 bases and the J gene lost 2 bases, with 12 bases spanning the gap. The germline CDR1 and CDR2 sequences are KGHSH and LQKENI. The CDR3 spells CASSRSDGAYEQYF. CDR3 sequence (DNA): TGTGCCAGCTCACGATCGGACGGAGCCTACGAGCAGTACTTC.

V and J are TRBV11-1 and TRBJ1-2; a weak D match, TRBD1 (5 bases). The V end was cut by 5 bases, the J end by 1 base, with 14 bases between. The CDR3 is made up of 15 amino acids. Germline CDR1 SGHAT, CDR2 FQDESV (reference sequence). CDR3 nucleotide sequence: TGTGCCAGCAGCCTAGAGAGGGGCGGTAACTATGGCTACACCTTC. Its translation: CASSLERGGNYGYTF. Drawing the rest from reference TRBV11-1 and TRBJ1-2, the complete variable domain is EAEVAQSPRYKITEKSQAVAFWCDPISGHATLYWYRQILGQGPELLVQFQDESVVDDSQLPKDRFSAERLKGVDSTLKIQPAELGDSAMYLCASSLERGGNYGYTFGSGTRLTVV.

The chain carries TRBV2 and TRBJ2-1; a possible D gene is TRBD2 (6 bases). The CDR3 contains 14 residues. CDR1 and CDR2 (germline): SNHLY, FYNNEI. V lost 8 bases, J lost 5 bases, and 16 bases lay in between. Here the CDR3 reads CASGYWGLNNEQFF. CDR3 coding DNA: TGTGCCAGCGGGTACTGGGGACTTAACAATGAGCAGTTCTTC.